This T cell receptor (beta chain) was recovered during a study of CD8+CD57+ T cells in acquired aplastic anemia. The overall study: The mean DNA yield obtained from sorted CD4+ and CD8+ cells came to roughly 3.4 ug. Study-wide results and caveats: Patients and healthy controls showed no significant CD8+ Simpson's diversity difference.

There are many counts of this clonotype. As yet, its antigen is unknown. Patients sequenced had flow cytometry evidence of CD8+CD57+ cell expansion. Investigators profiled TCR beta VDJ and CDR3 from genomic DNA template. One entry per CDR3 protein results from TCRdb running MiXCR on the reads. The profile shows about 160,000 distinct CDR3 sequences, around 48% of them singletons. This TCR derives from a human donor with aplastic anemia. Sample: sorted CD4+, CD8+, or CD8+CD57+ T cells (not recorded which) from PBMCs.

The CDR3 DNA reads as TGTGCCAGCGGAGCACAGACAGACGGGTATGGGGAGCTGTTTTTT. It codes for CASGAQTDGYGELFF. The chain is built from TRBV5-4 and TRBJ2-2, with D possibly TRBD1 on 5 matching bases. V lost 7 bases to trimming and J lost 8 bases, with 21 bases between them. CDR3 length: 15 residues. Germline CDR1 is SGHNT and CDR2 is YYREEE (reference sequence).